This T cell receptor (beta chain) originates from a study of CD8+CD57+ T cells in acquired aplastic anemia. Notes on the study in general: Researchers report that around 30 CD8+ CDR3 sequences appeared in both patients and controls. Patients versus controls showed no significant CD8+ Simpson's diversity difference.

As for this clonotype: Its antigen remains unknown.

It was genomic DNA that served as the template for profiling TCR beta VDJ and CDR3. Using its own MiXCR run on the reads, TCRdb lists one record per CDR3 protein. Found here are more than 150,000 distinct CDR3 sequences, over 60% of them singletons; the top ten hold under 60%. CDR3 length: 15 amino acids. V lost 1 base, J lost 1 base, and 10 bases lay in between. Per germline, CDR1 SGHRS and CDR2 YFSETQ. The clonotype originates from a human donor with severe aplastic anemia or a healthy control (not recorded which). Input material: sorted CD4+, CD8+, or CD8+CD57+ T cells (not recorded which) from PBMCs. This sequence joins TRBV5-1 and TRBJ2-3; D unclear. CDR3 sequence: CASSLLPGGTDTQYF. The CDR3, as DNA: TGCGCCAGCAGCTTGCTGCCGGGTGGCACAGATACGCAGTATTTT.